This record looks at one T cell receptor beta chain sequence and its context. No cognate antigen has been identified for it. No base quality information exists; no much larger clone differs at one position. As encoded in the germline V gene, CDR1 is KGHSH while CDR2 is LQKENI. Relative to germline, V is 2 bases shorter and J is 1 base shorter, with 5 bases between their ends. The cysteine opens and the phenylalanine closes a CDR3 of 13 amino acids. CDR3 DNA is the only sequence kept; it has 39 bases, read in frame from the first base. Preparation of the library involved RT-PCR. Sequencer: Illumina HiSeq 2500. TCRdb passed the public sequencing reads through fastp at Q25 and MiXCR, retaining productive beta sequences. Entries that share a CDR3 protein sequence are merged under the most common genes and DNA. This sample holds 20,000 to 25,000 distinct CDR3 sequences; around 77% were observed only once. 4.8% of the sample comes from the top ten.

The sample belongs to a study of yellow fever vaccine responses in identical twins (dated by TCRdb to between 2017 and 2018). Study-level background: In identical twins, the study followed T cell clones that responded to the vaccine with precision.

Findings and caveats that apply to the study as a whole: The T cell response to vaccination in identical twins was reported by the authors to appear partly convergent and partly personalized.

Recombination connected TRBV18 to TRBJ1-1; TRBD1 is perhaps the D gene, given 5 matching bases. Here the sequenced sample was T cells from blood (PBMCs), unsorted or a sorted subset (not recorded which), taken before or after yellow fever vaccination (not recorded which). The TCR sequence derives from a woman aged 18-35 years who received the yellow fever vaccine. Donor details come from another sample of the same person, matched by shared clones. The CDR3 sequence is CASSPGANTEAFF. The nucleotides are TGTGCCAGCTCACCAGGGGCGAACACTGAAGCTTTCTTT.